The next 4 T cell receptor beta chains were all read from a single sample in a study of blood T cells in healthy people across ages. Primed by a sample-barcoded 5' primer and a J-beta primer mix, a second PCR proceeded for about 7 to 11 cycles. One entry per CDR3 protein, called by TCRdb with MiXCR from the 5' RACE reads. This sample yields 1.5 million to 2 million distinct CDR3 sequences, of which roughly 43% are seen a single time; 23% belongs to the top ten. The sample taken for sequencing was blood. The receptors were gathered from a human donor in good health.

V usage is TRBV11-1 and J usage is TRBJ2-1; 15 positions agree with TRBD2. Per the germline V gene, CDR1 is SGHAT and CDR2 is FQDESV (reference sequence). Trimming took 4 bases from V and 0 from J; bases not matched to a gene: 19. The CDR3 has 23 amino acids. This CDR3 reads CASSSPYNWTSGGASSSYNEQFF. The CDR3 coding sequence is TGTGCCAGCAGCTCTCCTTATAATTGGACTAGCGGGGGGGCCTCGAGCTCCTACAATGAGCAGTTCTTC.

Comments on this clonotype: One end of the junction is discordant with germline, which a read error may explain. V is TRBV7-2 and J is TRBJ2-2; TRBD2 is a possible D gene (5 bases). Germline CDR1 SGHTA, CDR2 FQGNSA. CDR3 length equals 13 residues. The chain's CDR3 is CASSLFKDGERFF. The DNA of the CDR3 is TGTGCCAGCAGCTTATTCAAGGACGGGGAGCGGTTTTTT.

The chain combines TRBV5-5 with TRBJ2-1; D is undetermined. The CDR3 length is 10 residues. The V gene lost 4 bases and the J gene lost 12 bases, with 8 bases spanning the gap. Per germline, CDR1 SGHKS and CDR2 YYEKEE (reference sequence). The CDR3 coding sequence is TGTGCCAGCAGCGAAGGGCGGCAGTTCTTC. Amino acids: CASSEGRQFF.

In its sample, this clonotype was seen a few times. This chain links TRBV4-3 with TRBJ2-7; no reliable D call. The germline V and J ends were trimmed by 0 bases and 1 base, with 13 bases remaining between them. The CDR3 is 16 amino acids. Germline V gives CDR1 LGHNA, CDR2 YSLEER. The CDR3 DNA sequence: TGCGCCAGCAGCCAAGATAATGCCAGGCCTTCCTACGAGCAGTACTTC. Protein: CASSQDNARPSYEQYF.